These 23 T cell receptor beta chains were all obtained from the same sample, sequenced in a study of blood T cell repertoires in COVID-19. Sequencing used immunoSEQ multiplex PCR; TCRdb keeps in-frame clones, though not all of them. The sample consists of approximately 100,000 clones, less than 85% of them appearing once. The sequenced sample consisted of peripheral blood. The receptors here all came from a man aged 70 or older with active or convalescent COVID-19.

The chain combines TRBV5-5 with TRBJ2-1; 10 nucleotides match TRBD1. The CDR3 totals 15 residues. Losses at the gene ends were 4 bases for V and 3 bases for J; bases not matched to a gene: 4. The germline CDR1 and CDR2 sequences are SGHKS and YYEKEE (reference sequence). CDR3 nucleotide sequence: TGTGCCAGCAGCCCGGGGGACAGGGGCTACAATGAGCAGTTCTTC. It codes for CASSPGDRGYNEQFF.

In DNA form, the CDR3 reads TGTGCCAGCTACTCGACACCCTACGAGCAGTACTTC. Amino acids: CASYSTPYEQYF. V usage is TRBV28 and J usage is TRBJ2-7, with D unclear. Trimming shortened V by 8 bases and J by 2 bases, and 10 bases separated the two germline ends. The V gene's germline CDR1 is MDHEN and CDR2 SYDVKM. This CDR3 has 12 residues.

The V call is TRBV11-2, the J call TRBJ2-7; 7 nucleotides agree with TRBD2. CDR3 size: 14 residues. Per the germline V gene, CDR1 is SGHAT and CDR2 is FQNNGV. After removal of 2 bases from V and 3 bases from J, the junction contained 4 bases not matched to a gene. The DNA of the CDR3 is TGTGCCAGCAGCTTATTCAGGGAGGGCTACGAGCAGTACTTC. Its protein is CASSLFREGYEQYF.

The chain links TRBV12-3 or TRBV12-4 to TRBJ1-3, with D uncertain. This CDR3 spans 12 amino acids. Trimming pared 5 bases from V and 4 bases from J, leaving 6 bases between. Here the CDR3 reads CASSGLGNTIYF. For the CDR3, the DNA is TGTGCCAGCAGTGGCCTCGGAAACACCATATATTTT.

The V call is TRBV27, the J call TRBJ1-4; 8 bases map to TRBD1. V dropped 3 bases and J dropped 7; count of bases not matched to a gene: 7. CDR1 MNHEY and CDR2 SMNVEV come from the germline V gene (reference sequence). The CDR3 covers 15 residues. For the CDR3, the DNA is TGTGCCAGCAGTTTTTTTGCAGGGGGCACTGAAAAACTGTTTTTT. Its protein is CASSFFAGGTEKLFF.

V gene TRBV5-4 combines with J gene TRBJ1-2; TRBD1 matches 8 bases. This CDR3 comprises 15 residues. Trimming at V came to 4 bases and at J to 3 bases, leaving 8 bases not matched to a gene. CDR1 and CDR2 from the germline V gene are SGHNT and YYREEE (reference sequence). CDR3 protein: CASSLPGQADYGYTF. In nucleotides, the CDR3 is TGTGCCAGCAGCCTACCGGGACAGGCCGACTATGGCTACACCTTC.

The CDR3 is CASSPERAGSNEQFF. The CDR3 bases are TGTGCCAGCAGCCCCGAGCGGGCTGGTAGCAATGAGCAGTTCTTC. The chain is built from TRBV11-2 and TRBJ2-1, with D perhaps TRBD2 (6 bases). The CDR3 contains 15 residues. Trimming removed 5 bases from V and 6 bases from J, with 17 bases in between. Germline V CDR1 and CDR2: SGHAT, FQNNGV.

The chain recombines TRBV9 with TRBJ2-2; 8 bases fit TRBD1. The CDR3 extends over 16 amino acids. Germline-derived CDR1 and CDR2 are SGDLS and YYNGEE. J gave up 4 bases and V 2 bases, and 7 bases lay outside the gene matches. CDR3: CASSVTGAFSTGELFF. DNA of the CDR3: TGTGCCAGCAGCGTGACAGGGGCATTCTCCACCGGGGAGCTGTTTTTT.

This chain uses TRBV28 with TRBJ1-1; 7 positions match TRBD1. V was clipped by 3 bases and J by 8 bases; unmatched bases: 12. Germline-derived CDR1 and CDR2 are MDHEN and SYDVKM. The CDR3 totals 15 residues. CDR3 in amino acids: CASSFLTGKGEEAFF. CDR3 DNA: TGTGCCAGCAGTTTCCTGACAGGGAAGGGGGAAGAAGCTTTCTTT.

The chain carries TRBV25-1 and TRBJ2-3; a weak D match, TRBD2 (5 bases). The CDR3 extends over 14 amino acids. CDR1 MGHDK and CDR2 SYGVNS come from the germline V gene. This chain's CDR3 is CASLWETLTDTQYF. The CDR3 region has the DNA TGTGCTAGCTTGTGGGAGACTCTCACAGATACGCAGTATTTT.

The chain is built from TRBV9 and TRBJ2-3; a weak D match, TRBD1 (5 bases). CDR1 and CDR2 from the germline V gene are SGDLS and YYNGEE. Trimming cost V 6 bases and J 5 bases, with 13 bases left between them. The CDR3 has 13 residues. The CDR3 coding sequence is TGTGCCAGCAATAGGGGCGGAATAGATACGCAGTATTTT. Encoded protein: CASNRGGIDTQYF.

The gene calls are TRBV7-9 and TRBJ2-2, with D possibly TRBD2 on 6 matching bases. The CDR3 has 18 residues. Trimming left V 5 bases short and J 4 bases short, with 23 bases between. CDR1 is SEHNR, CDR2 FQNEAQ, per germline (reference sequence). This CDR3 reads CASSPTVIGTFFTGELFF. The CDR3 nucleotides are TGTGCCAGCAGCCCTACGGTGATCGGGACTTTTTTCACCGGGGAGCTGTTTTTT.

This clone has a single count. This chain uses TRBV30 with TRBJ2-3, with D possibly TRBD2 on 6 matching bases. V was shortened by 4 bases and J by 0 bases, with 17 bases between the two germline ends. Germline loops: CDR1 GTSNPN, CDR2 SVGIG (reference sequence). The CDR3 has 16 amino acids. The CDR3: CAWTNEDYPSTDTQYF. Here the CDR3 DNA reads TGTGCCTGGACAAACGAGGACTACCCTAGCACAGATACGCAGTATTTT.

The chain is built from TRBV10-1 and TRBJ2-3; the D gene is possibly TRBD2 (5 bases). V dropped 4 bases and J dropped 0 bases, with 14 bases sitting between them. Germline assignment: CDR1 WNHNN and CDR2 SYGVQD (reference sequence). CDR3 length: 16 amino acids. Here the CDR3 reads CASSVGSPASTDTQYF. The CDR3 bases are TGCGCCAGCAGTGTAGGGAGCCCAGCTAGCACAGATACGCAGTATTTT.

The chain carries TRBV9 and TRBJ2-7, with TRBD2 matching over 9 bases. Germline loops: CDR1 SGDLS, CDR2 YYNGEE. This CDR3 has 16 residues. The V gene end was trimmed by 2 bases and the J gene end by 3 bases; junction bases not matched to a gene: 9. The CDR3 region is CASSVGSGGPFYEQYF. CDR3 coding DNA: TGTGCCAGCAGCGTCGGTAGCGGGGGCCCCTTCTACGAGCAGTACTTC.

The rearrangement uses TRBV27 and TRBJ2-3, with 8 positions matching TRBD2. The junction had 6 bases not matched to a gene; V was cut back by 4 bases and J by 0 bases. The CDR3 has 16 residues. From germline, CDR1 is MNHEY and CDR2 SMNVEV (reference sequence). CDR3 region: CASSSRLASSTDTQYF. Written as DNA, the CDR3 is TGTGCCAGCAGTTCACGACTAGCGTCTAGCACAGATACGCAGTATTTT.

The rearrangement uses TRBV5-4 and TRBJ2-5; TRBD2 might be the D (6 bases). Germline CDR1 SGHNT, CDR2 YYREEE (reference sequence). V gave up 3 bases and J gave up 1 base, with 13 bases separating them. The CDR3 is 15 residues long. The CDR3 DNA sequence: TGTGCCAGCAGCTCCGGAGGGGCCCTCCAAGAGACCCAGTACTTC. Residues: CASSSGGALQETQYF.

This rearrangement joins TRBV27 to TRBJ2-7; the D is unclear. Looked up from germline, CDR1 is MNHEY and CDR2 is SMNVEV (reference sequence). V gave up 8 bases and J gave up 0 bases, with 14 bases separating them. The CDR3 has 14 amino acids. CDR3 DNA: TGTGCCAGCCGCCTTTACTGGAGCTCCTACGAGCAGTACTTC. Its protein is CASRLYWSSYEQYF.

This clone appeared once. The rearrangement joins TRBV10-3 to TRBJ1-1; D may be TRBD1 (5 bases). Germline V gene sequence: CDR1 ENHRY, CDR2 SYGVKD. The V and J ends lost 10 bases and 1 base respectively, with 13 bases between them. The CDR3 contains 13 residues. For the CDR3, the DNA is TGTGCCACAGAGACAGATAAGAACACTGAAGCTTTCTTT. Protein sequence: CATETDKNTEAFF.

The sample holds a few counts of this clone. The V gene is TRBV6-2 or TRBV6-3, the J gene TRBJ1-4; TRBD1 matches 8 bases. Per germline, CDR1 MNHEY and CDR2 SVGEGT. CDR3 length equals 15 residues. Trimming took 5 bases from V and 5 from J; bases not matched to a gene: 7. The DNA for the CDR3 is TGTGCCAGCAGTACAGGGGGTAGAGGAAATGAAAAACTGTTTTTT. It is translated as CASSTGGRGNEKLFF.

The rearrangement uses TRBV19 and TRBJ1-1; maybe TRBD1 (5 bases). The CDR3 loop spans 16 amino acids. Germline assignment: CDR1 LNHDA and CDR2 SQIVND (reference sequence). Between the trimmed V and J ends, which lost 6 bases and 1 base, there was a span of 18 bases. The CDR3 DNA sequence: TGTGCCAGTAGCCCACGCTCGACGGGGGGGAACACTGAAGCTTTCTTT. This sequence encodes CASSPRSTGGNTEAFF.

The chain carries TRBV27 and TRBJ2-7; 11 bases are a match to TRBD1. With V trimmed by 5 bases and J by 3 bases, 6 bases remained unmatched. This CDR3 is built from 15 residues. From germline, CDR1 is MNHEY and CDR2 SMNVEV (reference sequence). Here the CDR3 DNA reads TGTGCCAGCAGTGTCACCGGGACAGGGGGCTACGAGCAGTACTTC. Amino acid sequence: CASSVTGTGGYEQYF.

Points on this clone: At one of its ends the junction is not consistent with the germline gene, which may arise from a read error. The rearrangement links TRBV7-7 to TRBJ2-5; D ambiguous. The CDR3 sequence is 12 residues long. Germline values: CDR1 SSHAT, CDR2 FNYEAQ (reference sequence). This chain's CDR3 is CASSSGRETQYF. In DNA form, the CDR3 reads TGTGCTAGCAGCTCAGGCCGGGAGACCCAGTACTTC.